This T cell receptor (beta chain) originates from a study of shared clonotypes between healthy human individuals. V was clipped by 6 bases and J by 0 bases, with 12 bases between them. The CDR3 runs 16 residues. The V gene's germline CDR1 is LNHDA and CDR2 SQIVND (reference sequence). The assay was immunoSEQ multiplex PCR, and TCRdb's table has in-frame clones only and misses some. The sample records 2 million to 2.5 million clones, around 90% being singletons. The TCR comes from a man between 18 and 35 years old in good health. Some clones in this sample may be carry-over from other donors' samples. The genes are TRBV19 and TRBJ2-6; D is unclear. The sample consisted of naive CD4+ T cells from PBMCs. Subset described: CD45RA+ positively selected. The CDR3 here is CASSNTGFSGANVLTF. For the CDR3, the DNA is TGTGCCAGTAGCAATACGGGTTTCTCTGGGGCCAACGTCCTGACTTTC.